The 7 T cell receptor beta chains below come from one sample, sequenced in a study of blood T cell repertoires in COVID-19 (dated by TCRdb to about 2020). Libraries were prepared through the immunoSEQ multiplex PCR assay. TCRdb holds this immuneACCESS table with in-frame rearrangements only. Some clones are missing; in checked studies, unresolved V genes explain under half, and the rest has no known cause. Here the sample has around 700,000 clones; 75% to 90% occur a single time. Clones ranked in the top ten supply 0.2% to 0.3% of the sample. Input material: peripheral blood. These TCRs come from a woman aged 18-30 years with acute or convalescent COVID-19.

The chain has TRBV3-1 (or the pseudogene TRBV3-2) and TRBJ2-1; tentatively, D is TRBD2 (6 bases). Germline loops: CDR1 LGHDT, CDR2 YNNKEL (reference sequence). This CDR3 spans 15 amino acids. The V end lost 3 bases, the J end lost 8 bases, and 17 bases lay between the germline ends. Written as DNA, the CDR3 is TGTGCCAGCAGCCATCGGGGGAGCGGGCTCCATGAGCAGTTCTTC. It codes for CASSHRGSGLHEQFF.

This clone showed up just once. This chain connects TRBV19 to TRBJ1-2; 9 bases fit TRBD1. V shed 5 bases and J 3 bases; nucleotides not matched to a gene: 13. The CDR3 length is 17 residues. Per germline, CDR1 LNHDA and CDR2 SQIVND (reference sequence). CDR3 residues: CASSVTGTGLLYYGYTF. CDR3 DNA: TGTGCCAGTAGTGTGACCGGGACAGGGCTTCTTTACTATGGCTACACCTTC.

The gene calls are TRBV9 and TRBJ1-1; D might be TRBD1 (5 bases). V gave up 0 bases and J gave up 7 bases, with 19 bases separating them. This CDR3 is built from 16 residues. Germline CDR1 and CDR2: SGDLS and YYNGEE. The CDR3 DNA sequence: TGTGCCAGCAGCGTAGGAGAATCAGGGTGGCTAGGTGAAGCTTTCTTT. Protein sequence: CASSVGESGWLGEAFF.

The chain couples TRBV4-2 to TRBJ2-3; possible D gene TRBD1, 6 bases. This CDR3 has 16 amino acids. CDR1 and CDR2 from the germline V gene are LGHNA and YNFKEQ. Trimming removed 0 bases at V and 2 bases at J, with 12 bases between. CDR3 DNA sequence: TGTGCCAGCAGCCAAGATGAGGGGGTTCCCACAGATACGCAGTATTTT. Residues: CASSQDEGVPTDTQYF.

This chain uses TRBV7-2 with TRBJ2-7; D remains ambiguous. This CDR3 region has 13 residues. The germline V and J ends were trimmed by 2 bases and 2 bases, with 7 bases remaining between them. In germline, CDR1 is SGHTA, CDR2 FQGNSA. CDR3: CASSLNRPYEQYF. The CDR3 region has the DNA TGTGCCAGCAGCTTAAACAGACCCTACGAGCAGTACTTC.

The chain has TRBV27 and TRBJ1-1; 9 bases align to TRBD1. The CDR3 sequence is 14 residues long. In germline, CDR1 is MNHEY, CDR2 SMNVEV (reference sequence). The V gene end was trimmed by 5 bases and the J gene end by 3 bases; junction bases not matched to a gene: 4. The CDR3 bases are TGTGCCAGCAGTCGACAGGGGGGGCACACTGAAGCTTTCTTT. Translated, it gives CASSRQGGHTEAFF.

This clone was recorded a few times. The rearrangement uses TRBV9 and TRBJ1-4; the match to TRBD1 covers 8 bases. V dropped 0 bases and J dropped 3; count of bases not matched to a gene: 4. The germline V gene has CDR1 SGDLS and CDR2 YYNGEE. This CDR3 is 16 amino acids long. CDR3 sequence reads: CASSVDQGAANEKLFF. Written as DNA, the CDR3 is TGTGCCAGCAGCGTAGACCAGGGGGCGGCTAATGAAAAACTGTTTTTT. Together with reference TRBV9 and TRBJ1-4, the CDR3 gives the full variable domain: DSGVTQTPKHLITATGQRVTLRCSPRSGDLSVYWYQQSLDQGLQFLIQYYNGEERAKGNILERFSAQQFPDLHSELNLSSLELGDSALYFCASSVDQGAANEKLFFGSGTQLSVL.